Listed below are T cell receptor beta chains from one sample, sequenced in a study of T cells after posttransplantation cyclophosphamide. The assay was immunoSEQ multiplex PCR, and TCRdb's table has in-frame clones only and misses some. The repertoire has tens of thousands of clones, around 80% of them found once; the top ten carry roughly 8.3%. The starting material was CD4+ T cells sorted from blood, obtained approximately 1,900 days after a stem cell transplant with posttransplant cyclophosphamide. These receptors originate from a female patient aged 40 to 55 who received an allogeneic stem cell transplant from a related donor, was CMV-positive, and had no GVHD. Some T cells may arise from the graft donor. CDR3s include the opening cysteine and the closing phenylalanine or tryptophan. A D gene is named only where the DNA matches it firmly. A row's size may be missing; if present it is once, few, many or a size class.

J gene: TRBJ1-1
clone size: -
CDR3 length: 12
D gene: -
V gene: TRBV7-9
CDR3 protein: CASSLVGFEAFF
CDR3 DNA: TGTGCCAGCAGCTTAGTGGGCTTTGAAGCTTTCTTT

J gene: TRBJ1-2
clone size: -
CDR3 length: 14
D gene: -
V gene: TRBV6-4
CDR3 protein: CASSHNPGESGYTF
CDR3 DNA: TGTGCCAGCAGTCATAATCCGGGGGAGTCTGGCTACACCTTC

J gene: TRBJ2-5
clone size: -
CDR3 length: 14
D gene: TRBD2
V gene: TRBV29-1
CDR3 protein: CSVTGTRILETQYF
CDR3 DNA: TGCAGCGTGACCGGGACTAGGATTTTAGAGACCCAGTACTTC

J gene: TRBJ1-1
clone size: -
CDR3 length: 13
D gene: -
V gene: TRBV29-1
CDR3 protein: CSVKRGGNTEAFF
CDR3 DNA: TGCAGCGTCAAGAGGGGGGGGAACACTGAAGCTTTCTTT

J gene: TRBJ1-6
clone size: -
CDR3 length: 14
D gene: TRBD1
V gene: TRBV5-1
CDR3 protein: CASSLGTGNSPLHF
CDR3 DNA: TGCGCCAGCAGCTTGGGGACAGGGAATTCACCCCTCCACTTT

J gene: TRBJ2-7
clone size: -
CDR3 length: 16
D gene: -
V gene: TRBV7-8
CDR3 protein: CASSLAAGESSYEQYF
CDR3 DNA: TGTGCCAGCAGCTTAGCGGCAGGGGAAAGCTCCTACGAGCAGTACTTC

J gene: TRBJ1-6
clone size: -
CDR3 length: 16
D gene: -
V gene: TRBV5-8
CDR3 protein: CASSLAGREINSPLHF
CDR3 DNA: TGTGCCAGCAGCTTGGCGGGGAGAGAGATTAATTCACCCCTCCACTTT

J gene: TRBJ2-3
clone size: -
CDR3 length: 13
D gene: -
V gene: TRBV10-3
CDR3 protein: CAINEAGTDTQYF
CDR3 DNA: TGTGCCATCAATGAAGCGGGCACAGATACGCAGTATTTT

J gene: TRBJ1-1
clone size: -
CDR3 length: 20
D gene: TRBD1
V gene: TRBV19
CDR3 protein: CASSIRQGALAHVMNTEAFF
CDR3 DNA: TGTGCCAGTAGTATCAGACAGGGGGCTCTGGCCCACGTCATGAACACTGAAGCTTTCTTT

J gene: TRBJ1-1
clone size: -
CDR3 length: 15
D gene: -
V gene: TRBV18
CDR3 protein: CASSPRDIEFTEAFF
CDR3 DNA: TGTGCCAGCTCACCACGGGACATCGAGTTCACTGAAGCTTTCTTT

J gene: TRBJ2-1
clone size: -
CDR3 length: 14
D gene: TRBD1
V gene: TRBV15
CDR3 protein: CATSRRQGRNEQFF
CDR3 DNA: TGTGCCACCAGCAGAAGACAGGGGAGGAATGAGCAGTTCTTC

J gene: TRBJ2-7
clone size: few
CDR3 length: 16
D gene: TRBD1
V gene: TRBV5-1
CDR3 protein: CASSSKPGQSSYEQYF
CDR3 DNA: TGCGCCAGCAGCTCCAAACCGGGACAGAGCTCCTACGAGCAGTACTTC

J gene: TRBJ1-4
clone size: -
CDR3 length: 14
D gene: -
V gene: TRBV6-1
CDR3 protein: CASSLARVNEKLFF
CDR3 DNA: TGTGCCAGCAGTCTTGCCAGGGTGAATGAAAAACTGTTTTTT

J gene: TRBJ2-2
clone size: -
CDR3 length: 19
D gene: TRBD2
V gene: TRBV5-1
CDR3 protein: CASTSRETSGGTNTGELFF
CDR3 DNA: TGCGCCAGCACCTCGAGGGAGACTAGCGGGGGCACGAACACCGGGGAGCTGTTTTTT

J gene: TRBJ2-5
clone size: -
CDR3 length: 14
D gene: TRBD1
V gene: TRBV27
CDR3 protein: CASSQGQVGKTQYF
CDR3 DNA: TGTGCCAGCAGTCAGGGACAGGTCGGAAAGACCCAGTACTTC

J gene: TRBJ2-2
clone size: -
CDR3 length: 14
D gene: TRBD1
V gene: TRBV27
CDR3 protein: CASSRDRGTGELFF
CDR3 DNA: TGTGCCAGCAGCCGGGACAGGGGGACCGGGGAGCTGTTTTTT

J gene: TRBJ2-5
clone size: -
CDR3 length: 13
D gene: -
V gene: TRBV6-1
CDR3 protein: CASSPGLQETQYF
CDR3 DNA: TGTGCCAGCAGTCCGGGACTCCAAGAGACCCAGTACTTC

J gene: TRBJ2-5
clone size: -
CDR3 length: 15
D gene: TRBD2
V gene: TRBV9
CDR3 protein: CASSTTSAIQETQYF
CDR3 DNA: TGTGCCAGCAGTACGACTAGCGCCATTCAAGAGACCCAGTACTTC

J gene: TRBJ2-7
clone size: -
CDR3 length: 14
D gene: TRBD1
V gene: TRBV5-1
CDR3 protein: CASSSGQVGYEQYF
CDR3 DNA: TGCGCCAGCAGCTCGGGACAGGTGGGCTACGAGCAGTACTTC

J gene: TRBJ1-1
clone size: -
CDR3 length: 13
D gene: TRBD1
V gene: TRBV5-1
CDR3 protein: CASRQGQDFEAFF
CDR3 DNA: TGCGCCAGCAGACAGGGACAGGATTTTGAAGCTTTCTTT

J gene: TRBJ2-1
clone size: -
CDR3 length: 16
D gene: TRBD1
V gene: TRBV28
CDR3 protein: CASSTTGERNPNEQFF
CDR3 DNA: TGTGCCAGCAGTACGACAGGGGAAAGGAACCCCAATGAGCAGTTCTTC

J gene: TRBJ2-7
clone size: -
CDR3 length: 15
D gene: -
V gene: TRBV28
CDR3 protein: CASSVPGTPAYEQYF
CDR3 DNA: TGTGCCAGCAGTGTACCCGGGACACCAGCCTACGAGCAGTACTTC

J gene: TRBJ1-1
clone size: -
CDR3 length: 14
D gene: -
V gene: TRBV28
CDR3 protein: CASSLGLMNTEAFF
CDR3 DNA: TGTGCCAGCAGTTTAGGCTTAATGAACACTGAAGCTTTCTTT

J gene: TRBJ1-2
clone size: -
CDR3 length: 11
D gene: -
V gene: TRBV7-2
CDR3 protein: CASSLSSGYTF
CDR3 DNA: TGTGCCAGCAGCTTATCGAGCGGCTACACCTTC

J gene: TRBJ1-2
clone size: -
CDR3 length: 15
D gene: -
V gene: TRBV5-8
CDR3 protein: CASSLLQLTPGGYTF
CDR3 DNA: TGTGCCAGCAGCTTACTCCAACTCACCCCAGGAGGCTACACCTTC

J gene: TRBJ2-1
clone size: once
CDR3 length: 15
D gene: -
V gene: TRBV18
CDR3 protein: CASSPPSRVMDEQFF
CDR3 DNA: TGTGCCAGCTCACCACCGTCCCGGGTGATGGATGAGCAGTTCTTC

J gene: TRBJ2-1
clone size: -
CDR3 length: 15
D gene: TRBD2
V gene: TRBV2
CDR3 protein: CASRDSGGAINEQFF
CDR3 DNA: TGTGCCAGCAGGGATAGCGGGGGGGCCATCAATGAGCAGTTCTTC

J gene: TRBJ1-2
clone size: -
CDR3 length: 15
D gene: -
V gene: TRBV28
CDR3 protein: CASTRQGTTNYGYTF
CDR3 DNA: TGTGCCAGCACCCGGCAAGGGACAACTAACTATGGCTACACCTTC